The 8 T cell receptor beta chains below come from one sample, sequenced in a study of T cells after yellow fever vaccination. TCRdb used MiXCR to reprocess the 5' RACE reads, holding one entry per CDR3 protein. The sample holds 50,000 to 65,000 distinct CDR3 sequences, about 6.3% seen once. The starting material was CD8+ T cells not binding an NS4B(214-222) dextramer, sorted from PBMCs, obtained around 45 days after the first yellow fever vaccination. These receptor sequences come from a man between 18 and 35 years old who received the YFV17D yellow fever vaccine.

This clonotype was found many times. This chain connects TRBV9 to TRBJ2-1; the match to TRBD1 covers 8 bases. The CDR3 runs to 15 residues. Losses at the gene ends were 10 bases for V and 0 bases for J; bases not matched to a gene: 9. CDR1 and CDR2 from the germline V gene are SGDLS and YYNGEE. In DNA form, the CDR3 reads TGTGCCCGACAGGGACAGGCTAGCTCCTACAATGAGCAGTTCTTC. Translating it yields CARQGQASSYNEQFF.

This clonotype was counted ten times or more. The chain links TRBV6-1 to TRBJ2-1; 7 positions match TRBD1. With V trimmed by 8 bases and J by 0 bases, 4 bases remained unmatched. The CDR3 extends over 14 amino acids. Germline V lookup: CDR1 MNHNS, CDR2 SASEGT. CDR3 bases: TGTGCCAGCGTGACAGGGAACTCCTACAATGAGCAGTTCTTC. Its translation: CASVTGNSYNEQFF.

This chain connects TRBV7-2 to TRBJ1-5; D may be TRBD1 (6 bases). From germline, CDR1 is SGHTA and CDR2 FQGNSA. V shed 5 bases and J shed 0 bases, with 14 bases lying between them. This CDR3 is 16 amino acids long. The CDR3, as DNA: TGTGCCAGCAGCGCAATCGGACAGTATAGCAATCAGCCCCAGCATTTT. Residues: CASSAIGQYSNQPQHF.

This clonotype has only a few counts. The genes are TRBV27 and TRBJ1-2; D is perhaps TRBD1 (5 bases). V lost 4 bases to trimming and J lost 5 bases, with 14 bases between them. From germline, CDR1 is MNHEY and CDR2 SMNVEV (reference sequence). This CDR3 is 14 amino acids long. This chain's CDR3 is CASSSMGGFYGYTF. The DNA for the CDR3 is TGTGCCAGCAGTTCCATGGGGGGTTTTTATGGCTACACCTTC.

This clonotype was seen many times. The CDR3 coding sequence is TGTGCCACAAGGACAGTCGGAAAGGTCTACGAGCAGTACGTC. It yields the protein CATRTVGKVYEQYV. The rearrangement uses TRBV27 and TRBJ2-7, with D possibly being TRBD1 (6 bases). Germline V gene sequence: CDR1 MNHEY, CDR2 SMNVEV (reference sequence). Trimming took 10 bases from V and 3 from J, leaving 19 bases between them. There are 14 residues in the CDR3.

This clonotype was detected many times. The chain has TRBV4-1 and TRBJ1-2; 8 bases align to TRBD1. V was pared by 3 bases and J by 4 bases, with 16 bases of the junction left unmatched. The CDR3 totals 18 residues. Germline V lookup: CDR1 MGHRA, CDR2 YSYEKL. CDR3 sequence reads: CASSHQGAGVSAPYGYTF. CDR3 coding DNA: TGCGCCAGCAGCCACCAGGGGGCTGGGGTTTCAGCTCCCTATGGCTACACCTTC.

The J gene is TRBJ1-6, the V gene TRBV6-2 or TRBV6-3; no reliable D call. Germline CDR1 MNHEY, CDR2 SVGEGT. Trimming removed 2 bases from V and 6 bases from J, with 11 bases in between. The CDR3 extends over 15 amino acids. CDR3 coding DNA: TGTGCCAGCAGTTACCGGGGAACCGGTAATTCACCCCTCCACTTT. Protein: CASSYRGTGNSPLHF.

This clonotype occurred a few times. The genes are TRBV3-1 and TRBJ1-4; perhaps TRBD1 as D (5 bases). With 1 base removed from V and 6 bases from J, the gap between germline ends came to 12 bases. CDR1 and CDR2 from the germline V gene are LGHDT and YNNKEL (reference sequence). The CDR3 sequence is 15 residues long. CDR3 protein: CASSQAPAGDEKLFF. The CDR3 bases are TGTGCCAGCAGCCAAGCGCCGGCGGGGGATGAAAAACTGTTTTTT.